This T cell receptor beta chain was recovered during a study of cytomegalovirus exposure and HLA in healthy donors (dated by TCRdb to 2015 to 2018). Study-level background: According to a later analysis, the roughly 120 validation repertoires were produced on the same platform as the 680 or so repertoires of the first cohort. The aim of the study was to test whether cataloging public T cell receptors could identify signatures of past pathogen exposure. In addition to the first cohort of 666 subjects, a separate validation cohort of about 120 different subjects was used. To predict cytomegalovirus infection status, the study brought together high-throughput TCR immunosequencing, statistical association of individual TCRs with disease status, and machine learning. The full study reports these points: Most TCR sequences were seen in very few donors, while some public TCRs were found in many individuals. In a later analysis, TCRs clustered in the first cohort were found to also tend to co-occur in the 120 or so validation repertoires, with about 94% of cluster scores above 0. Three of the identified cytomegalovirus-associated TCR beta chains were confirmed in vitro to be specific for cytomegalovirus antigens. All 120 or so repertoires were used to score co-occurrence in the validation cohort in a later analysis, because that analysis had no HLA typing for the cohort. The authors suggested that the approach could potentially be generalized to other disease states and immunological phenotypes. A total of fewer than 200 TCR beta chains were listed by the study as associated with cytomegalovirus. Cytomegalovirus status was reported to be diagnosed by the classifier with high specificity and sensitivity in both the original and validation cohorts.

Libraries were built with the immunoSEQ multiplex PCR assay. The authors' analysis ran thus. To diagnose cytomegalovirus status from the catalog of TCR beta chain sequences, a statistical classification framework was built. Entries here come from immuneACCESS through TCRdb and include only in-frame sequences with V and J called. Some clones fail to appear in such tables; in the studies checked, an unresolved V gene covers under half of the shortfall, and the cause of the remainder is unknown. The DNA was the basis for D and trimming; V, J and clone size are from that table. This sample lists 150,000 to 200,000 clones; roughly 83% were detected once. The ten largest clones add up to roughly 10% of the sample. Donors formed part of the validation cohort, which comprised over a hundred subjects and was distinct from the first cohort of several hundred subjects. About this clone: This receptor's antigen is unknown. No qualities accompany the bases; no much larger clone lies one base away.

Relative to germline, V is missing 2 bases and J is missing 14 bases, with 3 bases of the junction outside any gene match. The germline V gene (reference sequence) provides CDR1 MNHNY and CDR2 SVGAGI. The CDR3, from cysteine to phenylalanine, totals 12 residues. Only the CDR3 DNA is retained, 36 bases long and in frame from the first base. The chain uses TRBV6-6 and TRBJ1-6; 7 central bases correspond to TRBD1. The sample taken for sequencing was PBMCs. This receptor was taken from a man under 40 in good health and CMV-seropositive. The bases read TGTGCCAGCAGTTACGTACAGGGGACCCTCCACTTT. It translates to CASSYVQGTLHF.